Listed below are T cell receptor beta chains from one sample, sequenced in a study of graft-versus-host responses after intestinal transplantation. The table came from immunoSEQ multiplex PCR; TCRdb's copy has only in-frame clones and leaves some out. The table records 12,000 to 15,000 clones, roughly 35% of them present only once. The sequences come from alloreactive CD4+ T cells from a mixed lymphocyte reaction culture, collected before intestinal transplant. The receptor source for this set is a human patient who received an intestinal transplant. Both conserved end residues are part of each CDR3. D genes are given only for firm matches. Clone size appears in some rows only: once, few, many, or a class for an expanded clone.

CASSFRGGGTGPSSPYF,TGTGCCAGCAGCTTTAGAGGGGGGGGGACGGGCCCTAGTAGCCCGTATTTT,-,-,TRBV11-2,TRBJ2-3
CASSDRNGYTF,TGTGCCAGTAGCGACAGGAATGGCTACACCTTC,-,few,TRBV19,TRBJ1-2
CASRVGGPNTGELFF,TGTGCCAGCAGGGTTGGCGGGCCAAACACCGGGGAGCTGTTTTTT,-,-,TRBV6-1,TRBJ2-2
CASSPDSSYNSPLHF,TGTGCCAGCAGCCCGGACAGCTCCTATAATTCACCCCTCCACTTT,-,few,TRBV7-2,TRBJ1-6
CASSFLSGAGSYEQYF,TGTGCCAGCAGCTTTCTGTCTGGGGCCGGCTCCTACGAGCAGTACTTC,-,medium-sized,TRBV7-2,TRBJ2-7
CSVGTGPNTEAFF,TGCAGCGTTGGCACAGGACCGAACACTGAAGCTTTCTTT,-,-,TRBV29-1,TRBJ1-1
CASSLIRGQGEAFF,TGTGCCAGCAGCTTAATTCGAGGTCAGGGTGAAGCTTTCTTT,-,-,TRBV7-2,TRBJ1-1
CASSFLIQPYEQYF,TGTGCCAGCAGCTTCCTGATACAGCCCTACGAGCAGTACTTC,-,-,TRBV5-6,TRBJ2-7
CASRASAGSNTEAFF,TGCGCCAGCAGGGCCTCGGCAGGGTCCAACACTGAAGCTTTCTTT,-,few,TRBV5-1,TRBJ1-1
CASSLGPANIERYF,TGTGCCAGCAGCCTAGGGCCCGCGAATATTGAGCGGTACTTC,-,few,TRBV7-2,TRBJ2-7
CASKRRGQGFPTNEKLFF,TGTGCCAGTAAGAGAAGGGGACAGGGGTTCCCAACTAATGAAAAACTGTTTTTT,TRBD1,-,TRBV19,TRBJ1-4
CASRPLGPTDTQYF,TGTGCCAGCAGACCCCTAGGCCCCACAGATACGCAGTATTTT,-,-,TRBV6-5,TRBJ2-3
CASSPGGGSPLHF,TGTGCCAGCTCACCAGGGGGGGGCTCACCCCTCCACTTT,-,once,TRBV18,TRBJ1-6
CASSYFTGDGEAFF,TGTGCCAGCAGTTATTTCACGGGAGACGGTGAAGCTTTCTTT,-,few,TRBV6-5,TRBJ1-1
CASSPGLAGRLSSYNEQFF,TGTGCCAGCAGCCCGGGACTAGCGGGGAGATTGAGCTCCTACAATGAGCAGTTCTTC,TRBD2,-,TRBV7-9,TRBJ2-1
CASSPGTGGRNIQYF,TGTGCCAGCAGCCCAGGGACAGGGGGTCGAAACATTCAGTACTTC,TRBD1,few,TRBV7-9,TRBJ2-4
CASREGPYQPQHF,TGTGCCAGTCGGGAGGGCCCGTATCAGCCCCAGCATTTT,-,few,TRBV19,TRBJ1-5
CASSLQGSNSPLHF,TGTGCCAGCAGCTTGCAGGGTAGCAATTCACCCCTCCACTTT,-,few,TRBV7-2,TRBJ1-6
CASSPQWGEPYEQYF,TGTGCCAGCAGCCCGCAGTGGGGGGAACCCTACGAGCAGTACTTC,-,-,TRBV7-9,TRBJ2-7
CASETRYEQYF,TGTGCCAGCGAGACACGTTACGAGCAGTACTTC,-,-,TRBV21-1,TRBJ2-7
CASSYLGDGLFF,TGTGCCAGCAGTTACCTAGGTGACGGACTGTTTTTT,-,medium-sized,TRBV6-6,TRBJ1-4
CASSQDLGLGQSYNEQFF,TGCGCCAGCAGCCAAGATCTGGGTCTGGGGCAATCCTACAATGAGCAGTTCTTC,-,-,TRBV4-1,TRBJ2-1
CAISNSGLDEKLFF,TGTGCCATCAGTAACTCAGGGTTGGACGAAAAACTGTTTTTT,-,medium-sized,TRBV10-3,TRBJ1-4
CASSLRVGGETQYF,TGTGCCAGCAGCTTACGGGTCGGGGGAGAGACCCAGTACTTC,-,-,TRBV7-2,TRBJ2-5
CASSLVVAADNEQFF,TGTGCCAGCAGCTTAGTCGTTGCCGCGGACAATGAGCAGTTCTTC,-,-,TRBV7-2,TRBJ2-1
CASSLAGGTGELFF,TGTGCCAGCAGCCTCGCGGGGGGCACCGGGGAGCTGTTTTTT,TRBD2,medium-sized,TRBV7-9,TRBJ2-2
CASSTLTGYTEAFF,TGTGCCAGCAGTACTCTAACAGGATACACTGAAGCTTTCTTT,-,medium-sized,TRBV2,TRBJ1-1
CASSQLPPTGSGNTIYF,TGTGCCAGCAGCCAACTGCCGCCGACAGGGTCTGGAAACACCATATATTTT,TRBD1,few,TRBV11-2,TRBJ1-3
CAWSVHPGQGRYEQYF,TGTGCCTGGAGTGTACATCCGGGACAGGGGCGGTACGAGCAGTACTTC,TRBD1,-,TRBV30,TRBJ2-7
CASSLEAGGLPWQQFF,TGTGCCAGCAGCTTAGAAGCGGGGGGCCTTCCGTGGCAGCAGTTCTTC,TRBD2,-,TRBV11-3,TRBJ2-1
CASSKPAPQRQDTQYF,TGTGCCAGCAGCAAACCAGCCCCTCAGCGGCAAGATACGCAGTATTTT,-,few,TRBV21-1,TRBJ2-3
CASSPRQGIYGYTF,TGTGCCAGCAGCCCAAGACAGGGTATCTATGGCTACACCTTC,TRBD1,-,TRBV7-2,TRBJ1-2
CASSQLGQGASPLHF,TGCGCCAGCAGCCAATTAGGACAGGGGGCCTCACCCCTCCACTTT,TRBD1,few,TRBV4-1,TRBJ1-6
CASSLGQFTDTQYF,TGTGCCAGCAGCTTAGGGCAGTTCACAGATACGCAGTATTTT,-,-,TRBV7-2,TRBJ2-3